This T cell receptor (beta chain) appears in the sequencing data of a study of OX40 agonist ivuxolimab in advanced cancers. Study information: The study gave patients intravenous ivuxolimab at 0.01 to 10 mg/kg every 2 weeks. Three patients had partial responses: one hepatocellular carcinoma, two cutaneous melanoma. Study-wide results and caveats: Clonal expansion by week 6 occurred in CD4+ and CD8+ blood T cells (at 0.1 to 3.0 mg/kg).

Blood got drawn at baseline, again on cycle 4 day 1, and then on cycle 7 day 1. TCRdb keeps only in-frame clones here, not all; method: immunoSEQ multiplex PCR. Of roughly 64,000 clones in the sample, approximately 82% were seen once. This clone was seen a single time. Antigen: not known. The sample consisted of CD4+ or CD8+ T cells sorted from blood, taken in a trial of the OX40 agonist ivuxolimab. The receptor was derived from an adult with an advanced solid tumor such as melanoma, head and neck, liver or kidney cancer.

Here the CDR3 DNA reads TGTGCCAGCAGTGAACCGGGACAGACATACAATGAGCAGTTCTTC. This gives the protein CASSEPGQTYNEQFF. The chain uses TRBV6-1 and TRBJ2-1; 7 nucleotides match TRBD1. The CDR3 has 15 residues. Trimming took 2 bases from V and 4 from J; bases not matched to a gene: 5. The V gene's germline CDR1 is MNHNS and CDR2 SASEGT.